What follows is one T cell receptor beta chain and its context. All donors were Caucasian adults living in Nashville, Tennessee. Only in-frame clones appear in the TCRdb table, and some are missing; sequencing was by immunoSEQ multiplex PCR. The repertoire holds over a million clones, about 96% seen once, with 1% to 1.5% in the top ten. The CDR3 consists of 14 residues. Trimming stripped 8 bases from V and 0 bases from J, with 12 bases between. Germline V gene data show CDR1 as ENHRY and CDR2 as SYGVKD. This specimen belongs to a study of shared clonotypes between healthy human individuals. Study details: CD4 naive and memory got three plates each, CD8 naive two, CD8 memory one.

The sequence derives from a man aged 30-40 years in good health. The sample taken for sequencing was naive CD4+ T cells sorted from blood. Subset given: CD45RA+ positively selected. The chain employs TRBV10-3 and TRBJ2-3, with unresolved D. The CDR3 region has the DNA TGTGCCATCTCCCCCGCCCCGAGCACAGATACGCAGTATTTT. Its protein product is CAISPAPSTDTQYF.